This T cell receptor beta chain was retrieved from a study of T cells in Graves' hyperthyroidism and ophthalmopathy (dated by TCRdb to 2018 to 2020). As for the study more broadly: Peripheral blood samples were taken at initial diagnosis, before any treatment was given. A discovery cohort of around 100 patients, roughly 40 with Graves' ophthalmopathy and about 58 with stable Graves' hyperthyroidism, was used to find distinguishing TCR V-J signatures. An independent validation cohort of under 20 hyperthyroidism patients and about 16 patients who later progressed to ophthalmopathy tested prospective prediction of ophthalmopathy. The 95 to 100 discovery patients were randomly divided into training and test sets at a 7:3 ratio. In addition, the study compared T-cell repertoires in thyroid tissue and in blood from about 6 Graves' hyperthyroidism patients. Following sampling, methimazole starting at 30 mg daily was given to hyperthyroidism patients, and high-dose intravenous methylprednisolone was given to ophthalmopathy patients. TCR Vbeta CDR3 sequencing of approximately 140 peripheral blood samples (over 40 ophthalmopathy, around 80 hyperthyroidism and approximately 17 progressor patients) is reported in the paper.

Stable Graves' hyperthyroidism was defined as no progression to ophthalmopathy during 18 months of follow-up. The hyperthyroidism patients were between 18 and 65 years old and newly diagnosed, with a disease duration of less than 2 months. Any patient with an uncontrolled infection, another autoimmune disease, pregnancy or lactation was excluded. Diagnoses were based on clinical symptoms, serum thyroxine and TRAb, thyroid ultrasound and orbital computed tomography. PBMCs were separated from roughly 10 ml of fresh peripheral blood using Ficoll-Paque density gradient centrifugation. Trizol reagent was used to extract total RNA, and RNA quality was then checked on an Agilent 2100 Bioanalyzer. The V end loses 0 bases and the J end loses 2 bases, and a stretch of 8 bases separates them. From cysteine to phenylalanine, the CDR3 is 14 amino acids long. Kept here is only the CDR3 DNA, which spans 42 bases and is read in frame from base 1. According to the germline V gene (reference sequence), CDR1 reads SEHNR and CDR2 reads FQNEAQ.

Here is what the overall study found, with its caveats: No statistical method was used to set the sample size in advance, and investigators knew the group allocation. Most expanded thyroid clonotypes (frequency above 0.001) were also detected in blood, a finding suggesting that blood repertoires may reflect thyroid immune responses. In validation, progression to ophthalmopathy was predicted by the model with 70.59% sensitivity and 72.22% specificity, a median of 6.5 months before onset. Ophthalmopathy was separated from stable hyperthyroidism by a 13 V-J signature model, with approximately 90% sensitivity and about 81% specificity obtained in cross-validation and 80%/75% obtained in testing.

This clonotype was seen many times. Its antigen has not been determined. The sample holds no much larger clone one base away, and base qualities are not on file. TCR beta CDR3 regions were amplified from RNA transcripts. A first-round RT-PCR of the TCR CDR3 used the HTBI primer set with the Qiagen OneStep RT-PCR kit. Libraries were constructed in a second round of multiplex PCR, after which size selection and purification were performed. Paired-end sequencing of the libraries was performed with 100 bp reads on an Illumina HiSeq2000. The paper's data handling went like this. SOAPnuke was used to process the raw data, removing reads that contained adapters or uncalled bases, had a mean Phred below 15, or lacked an exact match to the constant primer or identifier. COPE v1.2.5 was used to merge high-quality paired reads, and clonotypes were defined as unique nucleotide sequences. Clonotypes were aligned to IMGT TRBV, TRBD and TRBJ reference segments using MiTCR v1.1. Only V-J combinations with frequency above 0.0001, covering roughly 99% of repertoires, were analysed. The TCS score was defined as the ratio of F50 (clonal expansion) to E x V (chaos), calculated using BLOSUM62-based TCRdist between CDR3 peptides within each V-J. Welch's t-statistics and random forest reduced just over 500 V-J features to roughly 13, which were used in a naive Bayes classifier (R e1071). TCRdb reprocessed the public reads (quality trimming at Q25 with fastp, clone calling with MiXCR) and kept in-frame beta chains. Rows matching on CDR3 protein sequence are summarized as one entry with the most common DNA and genes. These V and J calls are TCRdb output, not the study's own analysis. The sample contains more than 75,000 distinct CDR3 sequences, approximately 56% of them found a single time. Clones ranked in the top ten supply roughly 29% of the sample.

Sequencing input: blood. The clonotype comes from a woman aged 35 to 49 with Graves' hyperthyroidism. The V and J genes are TRBV7-9 and TRBJ2-7, with the D gene too uncertain to name. CDR3 reads: CASSLAVSAYEQYF. The base sequence is TGTGCCAGCAGCTTAGCGGTTTCGGCCTACGAGCAGTACTTC.